What follows are 27 T cell receptor beta chains derived from one specimen sequenced in a study of T cell repertoires in cytomegalovirus infection. Via MiXCR, TCRdb re-called the reads, giving one row per CDR3 protein. The repertoire holds approximately 390,000 distinct CDR3 sequences, with roughly 36% as singletons. These receptors are not linked to any known antigen. The sample was cultured PBMCs, taken from culture after CMV antigen stimulation. The receptors were gathered from a human donor in good health (CMV status not recorded). Some clones in this sample may be carry-over from other donors' samples.

At least ten counts were recorded for this clonotype. The chain carries TRBV7-2 and TRBJ2-3, with 9 positions matching TRBD2. V lost 4 bases to trimming and J lost 4 bases; unmatched junction nucleotides: 9. From germline, CDR1 is SGHTA and CDR2 FQGNSA. This CDR3 is 16 amino acids long. As DNA, the CDR3 is TGTGCCAGCAGCTGGACAAGGCGGGAGGGAGCAGATACGCAGTATTTT. Translated: CASSWTRREGADTQYF.

V gene TRBV11-3 combines with J gene TRBJ2-1; 8 positions agree with TRBD2. V shed 7 bases, J shed 5 bases, and the junction held 7 bases outside the gene matches. CDR3 size: 14 residues. CDR1 is SGHNT, CDR2 YENEEA, per germline. The CDR3 DNA is TGTGCCAGCAAAACTAGCGGTTCTCACAATGAGCAGTTCTTC. Protein product: CASKTSGSHNEQFF.

This clonotype was picked up one time. V is TRBV7-4 and J is TRBJ1-4; D is uncertain. Germline V gene lookup returns CDR1 SGHVT and CDR2 SQSDAQ. CDR3 length equals 15 residues. V gave up 7 bases and J gave up 6 bases, with 18 bases separating them. The CDR3 DNA reads TGTGCCAGCACCAACTCCGGCATCCTCGATGAAAAACTGTTTTTT. Translating it yields CASTNSGILDEKLFF.

This sequence joins TRBV2 and TRBJ1-5; 7 bases align to TRBD1. This CDR3 contains 17 residues. The J segment lost 2 bases and the V segment lost 2 bases, leaving 9 bases of the junction unmatched. Germline CDR1 and CDR2: SNHLY and FYNNEI. The chain's CDR3 is CASSEPPLDRGNQPQHF. Here the CDR3 DNA reads TGTGCCAGCAGTGAACCCCCTCTTGACAGGGGCAATCAGCCCCAGCATTTT.

This clonotype was picked up a small number of times. The V gene is TRBV19, the J gene TRBJ1-2, with unresolved D. This CDR3 comprises 16 residues. The V end was cut by 0 bases, the J end by 5 bases, with 16 bases between. Germline values: CDR1 LNHDA, CDR2 SQIVND (reference sequence). The CDR3 reads CASSIDPQTRLYGYTF. DNA of the CDR3: TGTGCCAGTAGTATAGATCCCCAGACCCGACTATATGGCTACACCTTC.

Written as DNA, the CDR3 is TGTGCCAGCAGTGGCCTAGGGACAGGGAGTAGCGGCTACACCTTC. It specifies CASSGLGTGSSGYTF. The V call is TRBV28, the J call TRBJ1-2; TRBD1 matches 9 bases. V was clipped by 5 bases and J by 8 bases; unmatched bases: 12. Germline lookup yields CDR1 MDHEN and CDR2 SYDVKM. There are 15 residues in the CDR3.

This clonotype was detected only a few times. This rearrangement joins TRBV4-3 to TRBJ1-6, with D unresolved. Trimming took off 3 bases at V and 5 bases at J, with 11 bases between the two ends. This CDR3 region has 15 residues. The germline gives CDR1 LGHNA, CDR2 YSLEER. The CDR3 is CASSQEGGDNSPLHF. Here the CDR3 DNA reads TGCGCCAGCAGCCAGGAGGGAGGAGATAATTCACCCCTCCACTTT.

The chain couples TRBV11-1 to TRBJ2-1, with no clear D. The CDR3 length is 13 residues. Trimming cost V 5 bases and J 6 bases, with 11 bases left between them. Germline-derived CDR1 and CDR2 are SGHAT and FQDESV (reference sequence). CDR3 protein: CASSQVWGNEQFF. Written as DNA, the CDR3 is TGTGCCAGCAGCCAGGTATGGGGCAATGAGCAGTTCTTC.

This clonotype was found a few times. This chain connects TRBV7-6 to TRBJ2-7; a possible D gene is TRBD2 (6 bases). Germline values: CDR1 SGHVS, CDR2 FNYEAQ. The CDR3 is 13 residues long. The V end was cut by 5 bases, the J end by 6 bases, with 14 bases between. CDR3 in DNA: TGTGCCAGCAGCGGGTACGGGAGTCGCGAGCAGTACTTC. It specifies CASSGYGSREQYF.

The V gene is TRBV20-1, the J gene TRBJ2-1; TRBD2 is a possible D gene (6 bases). The ends were cut back, 6 bases at V and 9 bases at J, with 15 bases in the middle. Germline V gives CDR1 DFQATT, CDR2 SNEGSKA (reference sequence). This CDR3 is 12 amino acids long. The CDR3 spells CSASPYGSEQFF. The CDR3 DNA follows: TGCAGTGCCTCACCCTACGGGAGTGAGCAGTTCTTC.

This clonotype appeared once. The CDR3, as DNA: TGTGCCAGCAGCGTAGCAAGGGCGGGCGTGAAGGCAGATACGCAGTATTTT. Translated, it gives CASSVARAGVKADTQYF. This chain uses TRBV9 with TRBJ2-3, with D possibly matching TRBD2 (5 bases). V lost 0 bases, J lost 4 bases, and 18 bases lay in between. Germline CDR1 SGDLS, CDR2 YYNGEE. CDR3 length: 17 residues.

V and J are TRBV5-7 and TRBJ1-2, with D perhaps matching TRBD1 (6 bases). TRBV5-7 is recorded as an ORF, its role being uncertain. The CDR3 spans 16 residues. V was shortened by 2 bases and J by 4 bases, with 18 bases between the two germline ends. CDR3: CASSLSLKGESYGYTF. CDR3 nucleotides: TGTGCCAGCAGCTTAAGTTTGAAGGGGGAATCCTATGGCTACACCTTC.

This rearrangement joins TRBV19 to TRBJ1-5, with D uncertain. Germline-derived CDR1 and CDR2 are LNHDA and SQIVND (reference sequence). CDR3 length: 13 residues. V was trimmed by 0 bases and J by 1 base, leaving 1 base between them. In nucleotides, the CDR3 is TGTGCCAGTAGTATAGAGAGCAATCAGCCCCAGCATTTT. Translated: CASSIESNQPQHF.

This clonotype was observed a handful of times. The gene calls are TRBV12-3 or TRBV12-4 and TRBJ1-4; TRBD1 aligns across 8 bases. CDR3 length: 14 residues. With 5 bases clipped from V and 3 bases from J, the junction kept 2 bases outside the gene matches. For the CDR3, the DNA is TGTGCCAGCAGTCCGGGACAGGCTAATGAAAAACTGTTTTTT. This gives the protein CASSPGQANEKLFF.

This clonotype has a handful of counts. V usage is TRBV7-2 and J usage is TRBJ2-2, with TRBD2 identical over 7 bases. Germline V gene data show CDR1 as SGHTA and CDR2 as FQGNSA. This CDR3 contains 15 residues. V was clipped by 1 base and J by 6 bases; unmatched bases: 5. The CDR3 DNA reads as TGTGCCAGCAGCTTAGTTGCGGGAGTCCCCGGGGAGCTGTTTTTT. Translating gives CASSLVAGVPGELFF.

DNA for the CDR3: TGTGCCAGCACCCGACAGGAGGAGGCTGAAAAACTGTTTTTT. Protein sequence: CASTRQEEAEKLFF. This chain connects TRBV12-3 or TRBV12-4 to TRBJ1-4; D is perhaps TRBD1 (6 bases). CDR3 length equals 14 residues. V gave up 7 bases and J gave up 7 bases, with 16 bases separating them.

The sample holds a few counts of this clonotype. The rearrangement links TRBV6-1 to TRBJ2-5, with 9 bases lining up with TRBD2. The germline gives CDR1 MNHNS, CDR2 SASEGT. The CDR3 totals 14 residues. J was trimmed by 3 bases and V by 4 bases; bases with no gene match: 3. The CDR3 is CASSVSSGKETQYF. The CDR3 coding sequence is TGTGCCAGCAGTGTCTCTAGCGGGAAAGAGACCCAGTACTTC.

The chain employs TRBV5-5 and TRBJ1-1; D is possibly TRBD1 (6 bases). The CDR3 length is 13 residues. V shed 5 bases and J shed 3 bases, with 11 bases lying between them. Germline CDR1 is SGHKS and CDR2 is YYEKEE (reference sequence). The CDR3 bases are TGTGCCAGCAGATACAGGGTTGACACTGAAGCTTTCTTT. It is translated as CASRYRVDTEAFF.

This clonotype has a handful of counts. The rearrangement uses TRBV28 and TRBJ2-7; the D gene could be TRBD1 or TRBD2 (5 bases each). The CDR3 contains 14 residues. Trimming removed 6 bases from V and 3 bases from J, with 15 bases in between. Germline V gene data show CDR1 as MDHEN and CDR2 as SYDVKM. The CDR3 spells CASSPGTLFYEQYF. In nucleotides, the CDR3 is TGTGCCAGCAGCCCCGGGACCTTGTTCTACGAGCAGTACTTC.

The gene calls are TRBV6-2 or TRBV6-3 and TRBJ1-1; D unclear. V was shortened by 6 bases and J by 2 bases, with 16 bases between the two germline ends. Germline-derived CDR1 and CDR2 are MNHEY and SVGEGT. This CDR3 comprises 15 residues. The CDR3 DNA reads TGTGCCAGCAGAATCGGGCGGGGAAGTAACACTGAAGCTTTCTTT. Translated, it gives CASRIGRGSNTEAFF.

This clonotype occurred once. J is TRBJ2-1 and V is TRBV11-3; 7 nucleotides agree with TRBD2. The V segment lost 3 bases and the J segment 0 bases; nucleotides outside the gene matches: 14. CDR1 SGHNT and CDR2 YENEEA come from the germline V gene. The CDR3 has 19 residues. The CDR3 DNA reads as TGTGCCAGCAGCTTTCGGGCCCGGGGAGGGCCGAGCTCCTACAATGAGCAGTTCTTC. This encodes CASSFRARGGPSSYNEQFF.

The V gene is TRBV6-2 or TRBV6-3, the J gene TRBJ2-3, with D uncertain. The CDR3 covers 11 residues. Deletions cut 3 bases from V and 8 bases from J, with 6 bases between. CDR1 is MNHEY, CDR2 SVGEGT, per germline. The CDR3 loop is CASSYLSTQYF. As DNA, the CDR3 is TGTGCCAGCAGTTATCTTTCTACGCAGTATTTT.

This clonotype appeared a few times. The chain recombines TRBV19 with TRBJ1-5, with D tentatively TRBD1 (5 bases). Germline values: CDR1 LNHDA, CDR2 SQIVND (reference sequence). V was cut by 0 bases and J by 1 base, with 7 bases left in between. The CDR3 runs 15 residues. DNA of the CDR3: TGTGCCAGTAGTATAGATGGGGGAAGCAATCAGCCCCAGCATTTT. This encodes CASSIDGGSNQPQHF. The full variable domain, rest sourced from reference TRBV19 and TRBJ1-5, is DGGITQSPKYLFRKEGQNVTLSCEQNLNHDAMYWYRQDPGQGLRLIYYSQIVNDFQKGDIAEGYSVSREKKESFPLTVTSAQKNPTAFYLCASSIDGGSNQPQHFGDGTRLSIL.

This clonotype was seen only a few times. V and J are TRBV12-3 or TRBV12-4 and TRBJ2-3; D may be TRBD1 or TRBD2 (6 bases each). V gave up 5 bases and J gave up 8 bases, with 17 bases separating them. The CDR3 spans 14 residues. In DNA, the CDR3 is TGTGCCAGCAGTCCGGGGGACACTTCGGGTACGCAGTATTTT. Encoded protein: CASSPGDTSGTQYF.

The chain recombines TRBV19 with TRBJ2-6; D perhaps matches TRBD2 (5 bases). V lost 6 bases and J lost 2, with 11 bases in between. The CDR3 has 15 residues. Germline loops: CDR1 LNHDA, CDR2 SQIVND (reference sequence). This chain's CDR3 is CASRRTGTGANVLTF. In nucleotides, the CDR3 is TGTGCCAGTAGAAGGACGGGGACTGGGGCCAACGTCCTGACTTTC.

With respect to this clonotype: Germline and junction disagree at one end, which may indicate a read error. The chain joins TRBV4-1 to TRBJ2-2; perhaps TRBD2 as D (6 bases). CDR1 and CDR2 from the germline V gene are MGHRA and YSYEKL. This CDR3 spans 15 amino acids. The CDR3 sequence: CASSPGGVNTGELFF. CDR3 DNA sequence: TGTGCCAGCAGCCCCGGCGGGGTCAACACCGGGGAGCTGTTTTTT.

This clonotype was picked up a small number of times. The rearrangement joins TRBV12-3 or TRBV12-4 to TRBJ2-2; D remains unclear. The V gene lost 5 bases and the J gene lost 0 bases, with 13 bases spanning the gap. The CDR3 is 16 residues long. CDR3 region: CASSPTPPPNTGELFF. The DNA of the CDR3 is TGTGCCAGCAGTCCCACGCCCCCACCGAACACCGGGGAGCTGTTTTTT.